The 30 T cell receptor beta chains given below trace back to one sample, sequenced in a study of T cells in Graves' hyperthyroidism and ophthalmopathy. Amplification yielded TCR beta CDR3 regions, with RNA transcripts as the source. The HTBI primer set was used in a first-round RT-PCR of the TCR CDR3. TCRdb re-called the multiplex PCR reads with MiXCR, one entry per CDR3 protein. The sample lists 600,000 to 700,000 distinct CDR3 sequences; just under 45% were seen once. Material for sequencing was peripheral blood or thyroid tissue (not recorded which). The receptor set was obtained from an adult man with Graves' disease, either hyperthyroidism or ophthalmopathy (not recorded which).

J is TRBJ1-1 and V is TRBV15; maybe TRBD1 (5 bases). CDR1 and CDR2 from the germline V gene are LNHNV and YYDKDF (reference sequence). The length of the CDR3 is 15 residues. Trimming took off 3 bases at V and 5 bases at J, with 16 bases between the two ends. The DNA of the CDR3 is TGTGCCACCAGCAGTCGACAGTTGAGGACGACTGAAGCTTTCTTT. Translation: CATSSRQLRTTEAFF.

A remark on this clonotype: A much bigger clone sits one base away, suggesting this may be a read error. The conserved phenylalanine or tryptophan normally closing the CDR3 is absent here, so this likely arose from a read error. The rearrangement joins TRBV10-3 to TRBJ1-1; no definite D call. Germline CDR1 ENHRY, CDR2 SYGVKD. V was cut by 3 bases and J by 8 bases, with 16 bases left in between. This CDR3 spans 14 amino acids. In DNA, the CDR3 is TGTGCCATCAGTGATTTCGGGGAAGTTTCCGAAGCTTTCCTT. This translates into CAISDFGEVSEAFL.

In its sample, this clonotype was seen a few times. This chain connects TRBV7-6 to TRBJ1-4; D is uncertain. V was pared by 1 base and J by 0 bases, with 6 bases between. Germline V gives CDR1 SGHVS, CDR2 FNYEAQ. CDR3 length: 15 amino acids. CDR3: CASSLETSTNEKLFF. The CDR3 nucleotides are TGTGCCAGCAGCTTAGAGACCTCAACTAATGAAAAACTGTTTTTT.

This clonotype was seen a single time. The rearrangement uses TRBV6-4 and TRBJ1-6, with 9 bases identical to TRBD1. CDR3 length: 15 residues. Trimming at V came to 8 bases and at J to 10 bases, leaving 12 bases not matched to a gene. CDR1 and CDR2 (germline): MRHNA, SNTAGT. In nucleotides, the CDR3 is TGTGCCAGCTTTGCTATGACAGGGGGTGGCTCACCCCTCCACTTT. Translated, it gives CASFAMTGGGSPLHF.

The rearrangement links TRBV2 to TRBJ1-2; D is perhaps TRBD1 (5 bases). Trimming took off 5 bases at V and 4 bases at J, with 14 bases between the two ends. The CDR3 totals 14 residues. Germline CDR1 is SNHLY and CDR2 is FYNNEI. The CDR3 sequence is CASSLQPGTYGYTF. In DNA form, the CDR3 reads TGTGCCAGCAGTCTCCAACCAGGGACCTATGGCTACACCTTC.

This chain joins TRBV19 and TRBJ1-2; possibly TRBD1 for D (6 bases). There are 13 residues in the CDR3. V dropped 5 bases and J dropped 7 bases, with 14 bases sitting between them. The germline CDR1 and CDR2 sequences are LNHDA and SQIVND (reference sequence). CDR3 in amino acids: CASSGGPLSGYTF. The CDR3 DNA reads as TGTGCCAGTAGTGGGGGCCCTCTCTCTGGCTACACCTTC.

This clonotype was observed a single time. CDR3: CSVDVGTEAFF. CDR3 coding DNA: TGCAGCGTTGACGTCGGCACTGAAGCTTTCTTT. The rearrangement joins TRBV29-1 to TRBJ1-1; D not certain. CDR3 size: 11 residues. Germline V gives CDR1 SQVTM, CDR2 ANQGSEA. The germline V and J ends were trimmed by 3 bases and 4 bases, with 6 bases remaining between them.

The chain uses TRBV11-3 and TRBJ2-7; 10 bases fit TRBD1. Germline CDR1 SGHNT, CDR2 YENEEA. J gave up 2 bases and V 3 bases, and 4 bases lay outside the gene matches. This CDR3 contains 15 residues. The CDR3 here is CASSLEGQGPYEQYF. In nucleotides, the CDR3 is TGTGCCAGCAGCTTGGAGGGACAGGGGCCCTACGAGCAGTACTTC.

The rearrangement links TRBV12-3 or TRBV12-4 to TRBJ1-2; D is unresolved. Trimming took off 4 bases at V and 6 bases at J, with 9 bases between the two ends. The CDR3 consists of 12 residues. CDR3 loop: CASSSGVNGYTF. The CDR3 nucleotides read TGTGCCAGCAGTTCCGGGGTTAATGGCTACACCTTC.

The chain combines TRBV5-1 with TRBJ1-5; possible D gene TRBD1, 6 bases. Per germline, CDR1 SGHRS and CDR2 YFSETQ. There are 15 residues in the CDR3. V shed 2 bases and J shed 4 bases, with 13 bases lying between them. This CDR3 reads CASSLGGEANQPQHF. The CDR3 DNA reads TGCGCCAGCAGCTTAGGGGGTGAGGCAAATCAGCCCCAGCATTTT. Variable domain in full (rest from reference TRBV5-1 and TRBJ1-5): KAGVTQTPRYLIKTRGQQVTLSCSPISGHRSVSWYQQTPGQGLQFLFEYFSETQRNKGNFPGRFSGRQFSNSRSEMNVSTLELGDSALYLCASSLGGEANQPQHFGDGTRLSIL.

This clonotype has ten or more counts. The chain uses TRBV7-6 and TRBJ1-6; D might be TRBD1 (6 bases). CDR3 length: 13 amino acids. The germline V gene has CDR1 SGHVS and CDR2 FNYEAQ. V shed 5 bases and J shed 9 bases, with 11 bases lying between them. The CDR3 spells CASSTGLGSPLHF. In DNA form, the CDR3 reads TGTGCCAGCAGCACAGGGTTGGGTTCACCCCTCCACTTT.

This clonotype was counted a few times. The chain carries TRBV6-5 and TRBJ1-6, with a weak D call TRBD1 (6 bases). The length of the CDR3 is 15 residues. Trimming pared 3 bases from V and 5 bases from J, leaving 11 bases between. CDR1 is MNHEY and CDR2 is SVGAGI in the germline V gene. For the CDR3, the DNA is TGTGCCAGCAGTTATTCCACAGGGAATAATTCACCCCTCCACTTT. Its protein is CASSYSTGNNSPLHF.

This clonotype occurred once. The chain links TRBV29-1 to TRBJ1-2; 7 nucleotides match TRBD1. Per the germline V gene, CDR1 is SQVTM and CDR2 is ANQGSEA. There are 13 residues in the CDR3. V lost 7 bases and J lost 6; bases outside the gene matches: 11. CDR3 loop: CSGTMTGLNGYTF. The CDR3 DNA sequence: TGCAGCGGGACAATGACAGGGCTAAATGGCTACACCTTC.

J is TRBJ1-6 and V is TRBV20-1; 7 bases are shared with TRBD1. CDR1 is DFQATT and CDR2 is SNEGSKA in the germline V gene (reference sequence). V was pared by 0 bases and J by 7 bases, with 12 bases of the junction left unmatched. The CDR3 has 17 residues. The chain's CDR3 is CSARDSRSGTENSPLHF. For the CDR3, the DNA is TGCAGTGCTAGAGATTCGAGGTCGGGGACAGAGAATTCACCCCTCCACTTT.

CDR3 sequence: CASRRLAGVYEQYF. CDR3 DNA sequence: TGTGCCAGCAGGCGACTAGCGGGGGTGTACGAGCAGTACTTC. The genes are TRBV7-9 and TRBJ2-7, with 12 bases fitting TRBD2. Germline lookup yields CDR1 SEHNR and CDR2 FQNEAQ (reference sequence). The CDR3 is made up of 14 amino acids. V shed 6 bases and J 4 bases; nucleotides not matched to a gene: 4.

The chain recombines TRBV7-6 with TRBJ2-5; D possibly matches TRBD1 or TRBD2 (5 bases each). V dropped 1 base and J dropped 3 bases, with 12 bases sitting between them. The CDR3 runs 15 residues. Germline V lookup: CDR1 SGHVS, CDR2 FNYEAQ. CDR3: CASSLGARGEETQYF. CDR3 bases: TGTGCCAGCAGCTTAGGTGCAAGGGGAGAAGAGACCCAGTACTTC.

In its sample, this clonotype was seen many times. V is TRBV7-3 and J is TRBJ2-7; TRBD2 aligns across 9 bases. Germline values: CDR1 SGHTA, CDR2 FQGTGA. The V and J ends lost 4 bases and 6 bases, in that order; junction bases with no gene match: 4. The CDR3 covers 13 residues. The CDR3 region is CASSSGLASEQYF. The CDR3 DNA reads as TGTGCCAGCAGCTCGGGACTAGCAAGCGAGCAGTACTTC.

This rearrangement joins TRBV20-1 to TRBJ1-4; D gene unclear. Germline V gene sequence: CDR1 DFQATT, CDR2 SNEGSKA (reference sequence). The CDR3 consists of 12 residues. The V end lost 6 bases, the J end lost 8 bases, and 13 bases lay between the germline ends. CDR3 amino acids: CSAPISGEKLFF. The CDR3 region has the DNA TGCAGTGCCCCGATTTCGGGGGAAAAACTGTTTTTT.

This clonotype was observed at least ten times. This chain connects TRBV24-1 to TRBJ1-2; TRBD1 agrees at 8 bases. Trimming removed 3 bases from V and 6 bases from J; junction bases left unmatched: 2. The germline CDR1 and CDR2 sequences are KGHDR and SFDVKD. This CDR3 region has 13 residues. CDR3 region: CATSDVGQDGYTF. CDR3 sequence (DNA): TGTGCCACCAGTGATGTGGGACAGGATGGCTACACCTTC.

This clonotype occurred many times. The chain joins TRBV10-3 to TRBJ2-7, with 11 bases that match TRBD1. Germline lookup yields CDR1 ENHRY and CDR2 SYGVKD. The V and J ends lost 5 bases and 6 bases, in that order; junction bases with no gene match: 15. This CDR3 contains 17 residues. The CDR3 nucleotides are TGTGCCATCAGTTTACTAAGCACCGGGACAGGGGGTGGCGAGCAGTACTTC. Protein: CAISLLSTGTGGGEQYF.

Concerning this clonotype itself: A junction boundary mismatches the germline segment, possibly from a read error. The chain combines TRBV10-3 with TRBJ2-5; 14 nucleotides match TRBD2. This CDR3 spans 19 amino acids. Germline values: CDR1 ENHRY, CDR2 SYGVKD. The CDR3 loop is CASSPRAGGLAGARETQYF. CDR3 bases: TGTGCCAGCAGTCCCCGGGCGGGGGGACTAGCGGGAGCGAGGGAGACCCAGTACTTC.

This clonotype occurred many times. V and J are TRBV7-9 and TRBJ1-1; TRBD1 is a possible D gene (5 bases). V gave up 5 bases and J gave up 2 bases, with 9 bases separating them. There are 13 residues in the CDR3. Germline CDR1 SEHNR, CDR2 FQNEAQ (reference sequence). The CDR3: CASSAGSNTEAFF. As DNA, the CDR3 is TGTGCCAGCAGCGCAGGGTCCAACACTGAAGCTTTCTTT.

Turning to this clonotype: A much more abundant neighbour one base away suggests this may be a read error. Because the CDR3 is missing its conserved closing phenylalanine or tryptophan, this is likely a read error. This chain joins TRBV7-3 and TRBJ1-1, with TRBD1 as a possible D gene (6 bases). V dropped 5 bases and J dropped 1 base, with 11 bases sitting between them. Germline values: CDR1 SGHTA, CDR2 FQGTGA. The CDR3 extends over 14 amino acids. CDR3 in amino acids: CASSKGHGNTEAFL. In DNA form, the CDR3 reads TGTGCCAGCAGCAAGGGACACGGGAACACTGAAGCTTTCCTT.

The chain carries TRBV2 and TRBJ1-5, with D perhaps TRBD1 (5 bases). The CDR3 sequence is 13 residues long. The V gene's germline CDR1 is SNHLY and CDR2 FYNNEI. Deletions cut 7 bases from V and 7 bases from J, with 14 bases between. CDR3 DNA: TGTGCCAGCACGGTGGAACGGGGGCAGCCCCAGCATTTT. This encodes CASTVERGQPQHF.

This chain links TRBV19 with TRBJ1-4, with D possibly TRBD1 on 5 matching bases. The CDR3 is made up of 12 amino acids. The V gene lost 3 bases and the J gene lost 8 bases, with 7 bases spanning the gap. CDR1 LNHDA and CDR2 SQIVND come from the germline V gene (reference sequence). The CDR3: CASSMTAEKLFF. CDR3 sequence (DNA): TGTGCCAGTAGTATGACAGCCGAAAAACTGTTTTTT.

This clonotype was detected only once. The rearrangement links TRBV10-3 to TRBJ1-1, with D possibly matching TRBD1 (5 bases). This CDR3 has 14 amino acids. The germline gives CDR1 ENHRY, CDR2 SYGVKD. Trimming removed 6 bases from V and 1 base from J, with 12 bases in between. CDR3 in DNA: TGTGCCATCAGAGCCTCGGGGCAGAACACTGAAGCTTTCTTT. Amino acids: CAIRASGQNTEAFF.

J is TRBJ1-1 and V is TRBV10-3; TRBD1 agrees at 11 bases. The CDR3 runs to 14 residues. Germline assignment: CDR1 ENHRY and CDR2 SYGVKD. After removal of 4 bases from V and 7 bases from J, the junction contained 5 bases not matched to a gene. Written as DNA, the CDR3 is TGTGCCATCAGTGTCCGGGACAGGGGGTTTGAAGCTTTCTTT. It specifies CAISVRDRGFEAFF.

The CDR3 sequence: CSVVGFGETQYF. CDR3 DNA sequence: TGCAGCGTTGTAGGGTTTGGAGAGACCCAGTACTTC. The chain has TRBV29-1 and TRBJ2-5; D is undetermined. Per the germline V gene, CDR1 is SQVTM and CDR2 is ANQGSEA. Deletions cut 4 bases from V and 4 bases from J, with 10 bases between. The CDR3 is made up of 12 amino acids.

This chain uses TRBV9 with TRBJ1-1; D is unresolved. Germline loops: CDR1 SGDLS, CDR2 YYNGEE. V lost 1 base, J lost 4 bases, and 14 bases lay in between. This CDR3 has 15 residues. CDR3 coding DNA: TGTGCCAGCAGCGTAAATGGTTGGGAGGGCACTGAAGCTTTCTTT. Translated: CASSVNGWEGTEAFF.

This clonotype occurred many times. The chain joins TRBV7-9 to TRBJ1-2, with a weak D call TRBD1 (6 bases). This CDR3 comprises 13 residues. The V gene lost 9 bases and the J gene lost 3 bases, with 14 bases spanning the gap. The germline V gene has CDR1 SEHNR and CDR2 FQNEAQ (reference sequence). As DNA, the CDR3 is TGTGCCAGTAGAAGAGGGGGAGACTATGGCTACACCTTC. Translating gives CASRRGGDYGYTF. The full variable domain, in which reference TRBV7-9 and TRBJ1-2 provide the parts outside the CDR3, is DTGVSQNPRHKITKRGQNVTFRCDPISEHNRLYWYRQTLGQGPEFLTYFQNEAQLEKSRLLSDRFSAERPKGSFSTLEIQRTEQGDSAMYLCASRRGGDYGYTFGSGTRLTVV.